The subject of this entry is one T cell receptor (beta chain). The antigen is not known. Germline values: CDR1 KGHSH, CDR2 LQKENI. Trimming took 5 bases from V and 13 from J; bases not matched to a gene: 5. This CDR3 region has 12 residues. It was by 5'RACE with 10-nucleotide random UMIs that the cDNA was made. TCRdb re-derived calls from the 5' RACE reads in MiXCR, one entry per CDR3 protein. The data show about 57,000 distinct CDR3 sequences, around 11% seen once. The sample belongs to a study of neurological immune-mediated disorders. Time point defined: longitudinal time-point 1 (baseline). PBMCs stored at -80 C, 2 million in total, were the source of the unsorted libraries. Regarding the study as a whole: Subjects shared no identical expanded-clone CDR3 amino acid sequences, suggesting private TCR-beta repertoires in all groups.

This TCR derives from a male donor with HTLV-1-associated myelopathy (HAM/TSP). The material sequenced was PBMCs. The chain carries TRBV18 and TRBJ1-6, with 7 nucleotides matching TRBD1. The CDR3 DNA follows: TGTGCCAGCTCAGGTGGGACAGTTCCCCTCCACTTT. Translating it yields CASSGGTVPLHF. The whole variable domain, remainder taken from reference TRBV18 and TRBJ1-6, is NAGVMQNPRHLVRRRGQEARLRCSPMKGHSHVYWYRQLPEEGLKFMVYLQKENIIDESGMPKERFSAEFPKEGPSILRIQQVVRGDSAAYFCASSGGTVPLHFGNGTRLTVT.